The 15 T cell receptor beta chains in this list originate from one sample, sequenced in a study of T cells in Graves' hyperthyroidism and ophthalmopathy. Amplification of TCR beta CDR3 regions was performed using RNA transcripts as template. Primed by the HTBI set, a first-round RT-PCR was run on the TCR CDR3. TCRdb itself ran the multiplex PCR reads through MiXCR, one entry per CDR3 protein. The repertoire holds more than 300,000 distinct CDR3 sequences, with more than 11% as singletons. The sequenced sample consisted of blood. These receptors came from an older woman with Graves' hyperthyroidism.

This clonotype was recorded at least ten times. The CDR3 is CASTKDVTGELFF. The CDR3 coding sequence is TGTGCCAGCACCAAAGATGTCACCGGGGAGCTGTTTTTT. This sequence joins TRBV2 and TRBJ2-2; D remains unclear. CDR3 length: 13 amino acids. Trimming removed 7 bases from V and 4 bases from J, with 10 bases in between. CDR1 is SNHLY and CDR2 is FYNNEI in the germline V gene.

This sequence joins TRBV27 and TRBJ1-5, with a tentative D call TRBD1 (5 bases). The V gene's germline CDR1 is MNHEY and CDR2 SMNVEV (reference sequence). Trimming cost V 2 bases and J 5 bases, with 10 bases left between them. This CDR3 has 14 residues. CDR3 DNA sequence: TGTGCCAGCAGTTTAGGGAGGGGCCATCAGCCCCAGCATTTT. Translating it yields CASSLGRGHQPQHF.

The chain is built from TRBV11-2 and TRBJ2-1; D might be TRBD1 (5 bases). Per the germline V gene, CDR1 is SGHAT and CDR2 is FQNNGV. CDR3 length: 12 residues. V lost 5 bases, J lost 9 bases, and 11 bases lay in between. In DNA form, the CDR3 reads TGTGCCAGCAGCCAGGGATCGGCTGAGCAGTTCTTC. Residues: CASSQGSAEQFF. The full variable domain, with the rest looked up from reference TRBV11-2 and TRBJ2-1, is EAGVAQSPRYKIIEKRQSVAFWCNPISGHATLYWYQQILGQGPKLLIQFQNNGVVDDSQLPKDRFSAERLKGVDSTLKIQPAKLEDSAVYLCASSQGSAEQFFGPGTRLTVL.

This clonotype was detected a few times. CDR3 bases: TGCGCCAGCAGTGACGTAGAGGAGACAGGGGAGAGATGGTCCTACGAGCAGTACTTC. Translation: CASSDVEETGERWSYEQYF. The chain joins TRBV10-2 to TRBJ2-7; TRBD1 agrees at 8 bases. V lost 3 bases, J lost 1 base, and 17 bases stayed unmatched. This CDR3 contains 19 residues. Per the germline V gene, CDR1 is WSHSY and CDR2 is SAAADI.

This clonotype occurred many times. This chain uses TRBV10-1 with TRBJ2-5; D is unresolved. The CDR3 extends over 11 amino acids. CDR1 is WNHNN, CDR2 SYGVQD, per germline (reference sequence). V lost 3 bases to trimming and J lost 13 bases, with 12 bases between them. CDR3 in amino acids: CASSDGQASYF. CDR3 bases: TGCGCCAGCAGTGACGGTCAGGCATCGTACTTC.

The chain joins TRBV20-1 to TRBJ1-2; tentatively, D is TRBD1 (6 bases). The V gene lost 6 bases and the J gene lost 9 bases, with 17 bases spanning the gap. The CDR3 contains 12 residues. The germline V gene has CDR1 DFQATT and CDR2 SNEGSKA (reference sequence). CDR3 in amino acids: CSASRQVRSYTF. Written as DNA, the CDR3 is TGCAGTGCCTCGAGACAGGTGCGGAGCTACACCTTC.

This clonotype has at least ten counts. J is TRBJ2-1 and V is TRBV10-3; perhaps D is TRBD1 or TRBD2 (5 bases each). Germline values: CDR1 ENHRY, CDR2 SYGVKD. The CDR3 is made up of 12 amino acids. Trimming took off 4 bases at V and 8 bases at J, with 9 bases between the two ends. The CDR3 DNA sequence: TGTGCCATCAGTGCCTGGGACGATGAGCAGTTCTTC. Protein product: CAISAWDDEQFF.

This clonotype was seen repeatedly, ten times or more. The chain recombines TRBV20-1 with TRBJ2-1; D is ambiguous. The germline CDR1 and CDR2 sequences are DFQATT and SNEGSKA (reference sequence). CDR3 length equals 12 residues. Between the trimmed V and J ends, which lost 1 base and 8 bases, there was a span of 9 bases. The CDR3 region is CSARAEPDEQFF. The CDR3 DNA sequence: TGCAGTGCTAGAGCGGAACCGGATGAGCAGTTCTTC.

The sample holds a few counts of this clonotype. The chain uses TRBV20-1 and TRBJ1-1; the D gene is possibly TRBD1 (6 bases). The CDR3 has 14 residues. Germline V lookup: CDR1 DFQATT, CDR2 SNEGSKA (reference sequence). V was cut by 5 bases and J by 7 bases, with 20 bases left in between. The CDR3 DNA reads TGCAGTGCTTCGCTCCAGGGGAGTCGGAGTGAAGCTTTCTTT. Its protein is CSASLQGSRSEAFF.

CDR3 amino acids: CASSHPGQGLTEAFF. CDR3 bases: TGCGCCAGCAGCCATCCCGGACAGGGGCTCACTGAAGCTTTCTTT. The V call is TRBV4-1, the J call TRBJ1-1; 9 bases agree with TRBD1. The germline V gene has CDR1 MGHRA and CDR2 YSYEKL. The CDR3 is 15 amino acids. Trimming removed 3 bases from V and 4 bases from J; junction bases left unmatched: 6.

This sequence joins TRBV5-6 and TRBJ2-5; D gene uncertain. Trimming took off 2 bases at V and 12 bases at J, with 17 bases between the two ends. Germline V gene data show CDR1 as SGHDT and CDR2 as YYEEEE. The CDR3 consists of 13 residues. The CDR3 DNA reads as TGTGCCAGCAGCTTATCGCGAAAGGGTGATAAGTACTTC. Translated, it gives CASSLSRKGDKYF.

This clonotype was seen ten or more times. The V gene is TRBV7-3, the J gene TRBJ2-7; 7 bases agree with TRBD1. The CDR3 runs to 15 residues. Germline V gene sequence: CDR1 SGHTA, CDR2 FQGTGA. V was pared by 5 bases and J by 5 bases, with 12 bases of the junction left unmatched. The CDR3 protein is CASSAQGSRVDEQYF. As DNA, the CDR3 is TGTGCCAGCAGCGCACAGGGGTCGAGGGTGGACGAGCAGTACTTC.

The table lists this clonotype with many counts. The chain couples TRBV27 to TRBJ2-2; 8 nucleotides align to TRBD2. In germline, CDR1 is MNHEY, CDR2 SMNVEV (reference sequence). The CDR3 loop spans 16 amino acids. Trimming removed 3 bases from V and 1 base from J; junction bases left unmatched: 4. CDR3 sequence (DNA): TGTGCCAGCAGTTTGGCAAGCGGGGGGAACACCGGGGAGCTGTTTTTT. As protein: CASSLASGGNTGELFF.

This chain connects TRBV20-1 to TRBJ1-3; D is unclear. Germline loops: CDR1 DFQATT, CDR2 SNEGSKA (reference sequence). This CDR3 region has 14 residues. V gave up 2 bases and J gave up 0 bases, with 8 bases separating them. CDR3 in DNA: TGCAGTGCTAGACGCACTGTCTCTGGAAACACCATATATTTT. As protein: CSARRTVSGNTIYF.

The chain is built from TRBV20-1 and TRBJ1-2; 8 bases fit TRBD1. The trim removed 6 bases at V and 8 bases at J, leaving 14 bases unmatched. The CDR3 runs to 14 residues. CDR1 and CDR2 from the germline V gene are DFQATT and SNEGSKA (reference sequence). The DNA for the CDR3 is TGCAGTGCCCCCGACCCAGGGGGCGCGGAGGGCTACACCTTC. It is translated as CSAPDPGGAEGYTF.